This TCR beta chain was recovered during a study of breast tumors, draining lymph nodes, adjacent tissues. The study, taken as a whole, reports: Tumor T cell lymph node origin was a supported hypothesis, not proven. Data fit most tumor T cells coming from lymph node, expanding in tumor.

One entry per CDR3 protein, called by TCRdb with MiXCR from the multiplex PCR reads. The sample includes some 130,000 distinct CDR3 sequences, 15% to 20% of them seen just once. Samples came from axillary lymph nodes draining the breast cancer. To note about this clonotype: What it binds is not known. The CDR3 end shows no conserved phenylalanine or tryptophan, and so a read error is likely.

The sequence came from a female donor with breast cancer. Some clones in this sample may be carry-over from other donors' samples. The sample taken for sequencing was axillary lymph node tissue.

The CDR3 sequence: CASSLTSGGEQYS. CDR3 DNA sequence: TGTGCCAGCAGCTTAACTAGCGGGGGCGAGCAGTACTCC. The chain is built from TRBV7-3 and TRBJ2-7; 9 nucleotides match TRBD2. Germline CDR1 SGHTA, CDR2 FQGTGA. The CDR3 length is 13 residues. The V segment lost 0 bases and the J segment 6 bases; nucleotides outside the gene matches: 0.